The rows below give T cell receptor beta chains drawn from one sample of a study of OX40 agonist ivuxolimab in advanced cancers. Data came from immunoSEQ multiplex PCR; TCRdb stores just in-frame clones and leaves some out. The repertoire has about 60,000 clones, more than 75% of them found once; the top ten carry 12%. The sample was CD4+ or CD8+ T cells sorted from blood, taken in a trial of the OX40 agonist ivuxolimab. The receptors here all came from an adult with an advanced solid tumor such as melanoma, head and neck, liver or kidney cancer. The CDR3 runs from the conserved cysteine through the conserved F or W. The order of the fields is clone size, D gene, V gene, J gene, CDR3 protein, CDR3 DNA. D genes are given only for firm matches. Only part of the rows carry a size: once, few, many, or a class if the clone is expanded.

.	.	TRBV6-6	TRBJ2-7	CASRSLGPPYEQYF	TGTGCCAGCAGATCATTAGGCCCCCCCTACGAGCAGTACTTC
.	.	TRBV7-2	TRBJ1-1	CASSTQGWRAFF	TGTGCCAGCAGCACCCAGGGTTGGCGAGCTTTCTTT
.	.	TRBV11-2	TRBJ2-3	CASSLDLNGGYTQYF	TGTGCCAGCAGCTTAGACTTGAACGGGGGATATACGCAGTATTTT
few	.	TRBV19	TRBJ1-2	CASSPGGGAGYTF	TGTGCCAGTAGCCCTGGGGGGGGCGCTGGCTACACCTTC
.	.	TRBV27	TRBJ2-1	CASSSGGPYNEQFF	TGTGCCAGCAGTTCCGGGGGTCCCTACAATGAGCAGTTCTTC
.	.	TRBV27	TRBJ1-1	CASSLGRGGYTEAFF	TGTGCCAGCAGTTTGGGGAGGGGGGGGTACACTGAAGCTTTCTTT
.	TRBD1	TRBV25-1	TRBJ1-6	CASSDTGGATPLHF	TGTGCCAGCAGTGATACAGGGGGTGCTACACCCCTCCACTTT
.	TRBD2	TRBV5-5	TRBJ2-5	CASSPGIGRGETQYF	TGTGCCAGCAGCCCAGGGATCGGGAGGGGAGAGACCCAGTACTTC
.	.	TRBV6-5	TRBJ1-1	CASSIGTVNTEAFF	TGTGCCAGCAGTATTGGGACGGTGAACACTGAAGCTTTCTTT
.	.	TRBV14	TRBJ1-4	CASGREGDLVGREKLFF	TGTGCCAGCGGCCGGGAAGGGGACCTCGTAGGGCGAGAAAAACTGTTTTTT
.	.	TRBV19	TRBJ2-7	CASSMFGASDHEQYF	TGTGCCAGTAGTATGTTCGGGGCCTCCGATCACGAGCAGTACTTC
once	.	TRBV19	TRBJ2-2	CASSKLPWSGELFF	TGTGCCAGTAGTAAGCTGCCCTGGTCTGGGGAGCTGTTTTTT
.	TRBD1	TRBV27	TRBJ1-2	CASSSPGTDYGYTF	TGTGCCAGCAGTTCCCCCGGGACAGATTATGGCTACACCTTC
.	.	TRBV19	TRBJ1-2	CASSPLGGANYGYTF	TGTGCCAGTAGCCCCTTAGGAGGTGCGAACTATGGCTACACCTTC
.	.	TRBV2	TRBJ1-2	CASRVFGAGYGYTF	TGTGCCAGCAGGGTCTTTGGGGCTGGCTATGGCTACACCTTC
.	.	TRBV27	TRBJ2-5	CASSLSMTLQETQYF	TGTGCCAGCAGTTTATCGATGACCCTCCAAGAGACCCAGTACTTC
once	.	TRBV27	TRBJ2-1	CASSPLGGAYEQFF	TGTGCCAGCAGTCCCCTGGGGGGGGCCTATGAGCAGTTCTTC
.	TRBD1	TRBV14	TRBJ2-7	CASSQGDRGPEQYF	TGTGCCAGCAGCCAGGGGGACAGGGGGCCCGAGCAGTACTTC
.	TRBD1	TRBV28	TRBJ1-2	CASSLVTGGGTGGYTF	TGTGCCAGCAGTTTGGTGACAGGGGGCGGGACAGGCGGCTACACCTTC
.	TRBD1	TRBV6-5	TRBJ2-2	CASRLDRGRTGELFF	TGTGCCAGCAGATTGGACAGGGGGCGGACCGGGGAGCTGTTTTTT
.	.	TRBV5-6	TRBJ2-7	CASSLALVGTYEQYF	TGTGCCAGCAGCTTGGCGCTAGTGGGGACCTACGAGCAGTACTTC
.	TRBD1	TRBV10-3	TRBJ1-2	CAISESKGQGNPNYGYTF	TGTGCCATCAGTGAGTCTAAGGGACAGGGGAACCCTAACTATGGCTACACCTTC
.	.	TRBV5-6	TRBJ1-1	CASSFDGLNTEAFF	TGTGCCAGCAGCTTTGACGGACTGAACACTGAAGCTTTCTTT
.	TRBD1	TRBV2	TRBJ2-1	CASSVRTGAIYNEQFF	TGTGCCAGCAGTGTTCGGACAGGGGCCATCTACAATGAGCAGTTCTTC
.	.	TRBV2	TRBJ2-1	CASSEETSPNEQFF	TGTGCCAGCAGTGAAGAGACTAGTCCCAATGAGCAGTTCTTC
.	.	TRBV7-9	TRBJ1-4	CASSLGSSSFDEKLFF	TGTGCCAGCAGCCTCGGGTCCTCCTCGTTCGATGAAAAACTGTTTTTT
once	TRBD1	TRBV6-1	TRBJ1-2	CASSEQGQGYYGYTF	TGTGCCAGCAGTGAACAAGGACAGGGGTACTATGGCTACACCTTC
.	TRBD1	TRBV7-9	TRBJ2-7	CASSSPDRGYEQYF	TGTGCCAGCAGCAGCCCTGACAGGGGCTACGAGCAGTACTTC
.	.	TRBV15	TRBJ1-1	CATSRGLGGASEAFF	TGTGCCACCAGCAGAGGTCTTGGAGGCGCGAGTGAAGCTTTCTTT
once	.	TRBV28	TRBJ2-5	CATATMGPGETQYF	TGTGCCACCGCCACGATGGGGCCAGGGGAGACCCAGTACTTC
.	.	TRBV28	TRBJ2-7	CATSLGFRHEQYF	TGTGCCACCTCACTGGGGTTCCGACACGAGCAGTACTTC
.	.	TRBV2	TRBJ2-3	CASSGLSSTDTQYF	TGTGCCAGCAGTGGCCTTTCTAGCACAGATACGCAGTATTTT
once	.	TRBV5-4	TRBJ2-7	CASSLPEDYEQYF	TGTGCCAGCAGCTTGCCAGAGGACTACGAGCAGTACTTC
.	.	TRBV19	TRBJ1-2	CASSALGQVIQGDTF	TGTGCCAGTAGTGCCTTGGGACAAGTAATTCAAGGTGACACCTTC
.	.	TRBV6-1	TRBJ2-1	CASSDRDAPSYNEQFF	TGTGCCAGCAGTGACCGGGACGCCCCCTCCTACAATGAGCAGTTCTTC
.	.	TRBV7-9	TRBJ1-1	CASSLVRLNTEAFF	TGTGCCAGCAGCTTGGTAAGGTTAAACACTGAAGCTTTCTTT
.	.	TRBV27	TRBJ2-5	CASGSLGGRRQYF	TGTGCCAGCGGATCACTGGGGGGACGACGGCAGTACTTC
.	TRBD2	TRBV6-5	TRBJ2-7	CASSYSGLAYEQYF	TGTGCCAGCAGTTACTCGGGACTAGCCTACGAGCAGTACTTC
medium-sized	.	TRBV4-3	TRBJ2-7	CASSLYQGSYEQYF	TGCGCCAGCAGCTTGTATCAGGGCTCCTACGAGCAGTACTTC
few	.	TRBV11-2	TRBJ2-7	CASSLDLYEQYF	TGTGCCAGCAGCTTAGATCTCTACGAGCAGTACTTC
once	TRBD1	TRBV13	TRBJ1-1	CASSLGQQTNTEAFF	TGTGCCAGCAGCTTGGGACAGCAGACGAACACTGAAGCTTTCTTT
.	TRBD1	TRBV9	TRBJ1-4	CASSVGVGDRANEKLFF	TGTGCCAGCAGCGTAGGTGTAGGTGACAGGGCTAATGAAAAACTGTTTTTT
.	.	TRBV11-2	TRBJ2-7	CASSFGTFGAYEQYF	TGTGCCAGCAGCTTTGGGACTTTTGGCGCCTACGAGCAGTACTTC
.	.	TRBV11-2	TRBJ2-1	CASSSLEGGIYNEQFF	TGTGCCAGCAGCTCACTGGAGGGGGGGATCTACAATGAGCAGTTCTTC
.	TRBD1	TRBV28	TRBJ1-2	CASSTRDRDGYTF	TGTGCCAGCAGCACCCGGGACAGGGATGGCTACACCTTC
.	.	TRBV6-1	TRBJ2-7	CASSQGWGNSYEQYF	TGTGCCAGCAGTCAAGGGTGGGGGAACTCCTACGAGCAGTACTTC
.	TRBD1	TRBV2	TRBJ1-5	CASSEAPGQGGQPQHF	TGTGCCAGCAGTGAAGCTCCTGGACAGGGGGGTCAGCCCCAGCATTTT
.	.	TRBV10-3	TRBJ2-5	CAISLGGLTQETQYF	TGTGCCATCAGTCTGGGGGGGCTAACTCAAGAGACCCAGTACTTC
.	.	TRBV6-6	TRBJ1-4	CASSNRAINEKLFF	TGTGCCAGCAGTAACAGAGCGATTAATGAAAAACTGTTTTTT
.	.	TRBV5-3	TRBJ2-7	CARSPSPPTVSYEQYF	TGTGCCAGAAGCCCCTCCCCCCCGACGGTGTCCTACGAGCAGTACTTC
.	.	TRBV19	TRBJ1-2	CASSPALVPNYGYTF	TGTGCCAGTAGTCCGGCCCTAGTTCCCAACTATGGCTACACCTTC